The 17 T cell receptor beta chains below all came from one sample that was sequenced in a study of blood T cell repertoires in COVID-19. Some clones are missing from TCRdb's copy, which holds only in-frame ones; the method was immunoSEQ multiplex PCR. This repertoire shows over 200,000 clones, roughly 90% found once; its top ten account for less than 3%. Sample: peripheral blood. These receptors were taken from an older woman with acute or convalescent COVID-19.

This clone was detected only once. This chain uses TRBV6-5 with TRBJ1-6; D remains unclear. The V and J ends lost 0 bases and 9 bases respectively, with 12 bases between them. The CDR3 is made up of 15 amino acids. Germline CDR1 is MNHEY and CDR2 is SVGAGI. The CDR3 loop reads CASSYSAKIGSPLHF. In nucleotides, the CDR3 is TGTGCCAGCAGTTACTCCGCTAAAATCGGTTCACCCCTCCACTTT.

The gene calls are TRBV6-5 and TRBJ1-6, with 7 bases matching TRBD1. Germline V lookup: CDR1 MNHEY, CDR2 SVGAGI. This CDR3 is built from 15 residues. The trim removed 6 bases at V and 8 bases at J, leaving 10 bases unmatched. The CDR3: CASRRDRATDSPLHF. DNA of the CDR3: TGTGCCAGCAGGCGAGACAGGGCCACGGATTCACCCCTCCACTTT.

The V gene is TRBV11-3, the J gene TRBJ2-1; no definite D call. The CDR3 runs 12 residues. In germline, CDR1 is SGHNT, CDR2 YENEEA. V lost 5 bases to trimming and J lost 10 bases, with 12 bases between them. The CDR3 reads CASSHYQQEQFF. The CDR3 DNA sequence: TGTGCCAGCAGCCACTACCAGCAGGAGCAGTTCTTC.

The rearrangement uses TRBV19 and TRBJ1-2, with 7 bases fitting TRBD1. The CDR3 sequence is 14 residues long. Germline V gene data show CDR1 as LNHDA and CDR2 as SQIVND (reference sequence). The V gene end was trimmed by 5 bases and the J gene end by 4 bases; junction bases not matched to a gene: 7. The CDR3 loop reads CASSRQGSGYGYTF. The CDR3 DNA is TGTGCCAGTAGTCGACAGGGATCGGGCTATGGCTACACCTTC.

This sequence joins TRBV27 and TRBJ1-2, with 9 bases lining up with TRBD1. Unmatched junction bases numbered 5, after V lost 6 bases and J lost 3 bases. This CDR3 comprises 14 residues. Germline-derived CDR1 and CDR2 are MNHEY and SMNVEV (reference sequence). The CDR3 sequence is CASSPDRGYYGYTF. The CDR3 bases are TGTGCCAGCAGCCCGGACAGGGGATACTATGGCTACACCTTC.

J is TRBJ2-6 and V is TRBV6-5; 7 nucleotides match TRBD2. V was pared by 8 bases and J by 2 bases, with 3 bases of the junction left unmatched. Germline values: CDR1 MNHEY, CDR2 SVGAGI. CDR3 length: 14 amino acids. Here the CDR3 reads CASGRAPGANVLTF. In nucleotides, the CDR3 is TGTGCCAGCGGGAGGGCCCCTGGGGCCAACGTCCTGACTTTC.

This chain joins TRBV18 and TRBJ1-1, with D possibly TRBD1 on 6 matching bases. The germline V gene encodes CDR1 KGHSH and CDR2 LQKENI. V lost 3 bases to trimming and J lost 5 bases, with 16 bases between them. The CDR3 extends over 15 amino acids. The CDR3, as DNA: TGTGCCAGCTCACCTGCCGGGGGGGCTCGTACTGAAGCTTTCTTT. This encodes CASSPAGGARTEAFF.

V gene TRBV5-6 combines with J gene TRBJ2-6; possible D gene TRBD1, 6 bases. Per germline, CDR1 SGHDT and CDR2 YYEEEE. The CDR3 spans 16 residues. V was trimmed by 3 bases and J by 4 bases, leaving 14 bases between them. CDR3 coding DNA: TGTGCCAGCAGCTGGCAGAGGGGGTCGGGGGCCAACGTCCTGACTTTC. Translation: CASSWQRGSGANVLTF.

V gene TRBV2 combines with J gene TRBJ1-2; unclear D gene. CDR3 length equals 16 residues. The germline V and J ends were trimmed by 2 bases and 5 bases, with 18 bases remaining between them. Germline V gene lookup returns CDR1 SNHLY and CDR2 FYNNEI. The CDR3 DNA reads TGTGCCAGCAGTGAAAAGGAGCCAGGAACGGGATATGGCTACACCTTC. Encoded protein: CASSEKEPGTGYGYTF.

The chain is built from TRBV5-1 and TRBJ2-5; D is possibly TRBD1 (6 bases). In germline, CDR1 is SGHRS, CDR2 YFSETQ. The V end was cut by 0 bases, the J end by 5 bases, with 14 bases between. The CDR3 has 15 residues. CDR3 coding DNA: TGCGCCAGCAGCTTGGGGGGGCGCACAGGGGAGACCCAGTACTTC. It translates to CASSLGGRTGETQYF.

The chain carries TRBV28 and TRBJ2-3, with 12 bases lining up with TRBD2. V dropped 5 bases and J dropped 4; count of bases not matched to a gene: 7. CDR1 is MDHEN, CDR2 SYDVKM, per germline. The CDR3 loop spans 16 amino acids. The CDR3 reads CASSPRTSGISDTQYF. The CDR3 DNA follows: TGTGCCAGCAGTCCGCGGACTAGCGGGATCTCAGATACGCAGTATTTT.

This clone was counted a single time. The chain recombines TRBV5-6 with TRBJ2-1; D ambiguous. The CDR3 has 16 amino acids. Germline V gene data show CDR1 as SGHDT and CDR2 as YYEEEE. Trimming took 2 bases from V and 0 from J, leaving 12 bases between them. CDR3 amino acids: CASSFLAPSSYNEQFF. The CDR3 DNA follows: TGTGCCAGCAGCTTTCTCGCCCCCAGCTCCTACAATGAGCAGTTCTTC. The entire variable domain, with the rest obtained from reference TRBV5-6 and TRBJ2-1, is as follows: DAGVTQSPTHLIKTRGQQVTLRCSPKSGHDTVSWYQQALGQGPQFIFQYYEEEERQRGNFPDRFSGHQFPNYSSELNVNALLLGDSALYLCASSFLAPSSYNEQFFGPGTRLTVL.

V usage is TRBV2 and J usage is TRBJ1-1; weak D call: TRBD1 (5 bases). Germline values: CDR1 SNHLY, CDR2 FYNNEI. Trimming shortened V by 2 bases and J by 7 bases, and 11 bases separated the two germline ends. The length of the CDR3 is 13 residues. CDR3 sequence: CASSEREGVEAFF. The CDR3 DNA reads as TGTGCCAGCAGTGAAAGGGAAGGGGTTGAAGCTTTCTTT.

This chain joins TRBV6-6 and TRBJ2-3; a possible D gene is TRBD2 (7 bases). V was clipped by 3 bases and J by 5 bases, with 18 bases between them. The CDR3 spans 16 residues. Germline V CDR1 and CDR2: MNHNY, SVGAGI (reference sequence). The CDR3: CASSYYGGGVVDTQYF. In DNA, the CDR3 is TGTGCCAGCAGTTATTATGGAGGGGGGGTCGTAGATACGCAGTATTTT.

The J gene is TRBJ1-2, the V gene TRBV5-5, with D perhaps TRBD1 (5 bases). Trimming took 3 bases from V and 8 from J, leaving 20 bases between them. Germline loops: CDR1 SGHKS, CDR2 YYEKEE (reference sequence). CDR3 size: 15 residues. Written as DNA, the CDR3 is TGTGCCAGCAGCTCGATCTCCAGGGACCGGGGGGGCTACACCTTC. This codes for CASSSISRDRGGYTF.

This chain uses TRBV5-5 with TRBJ2-7; 7 nucleotides align to TRBD1. The germline CDR1 and CDR2 sequences are SGHKS and YYEKEE (reference sequence). This CDR3 contains 15 residues. J gave up 2 bases and V 3 bases, and 8 bases lay outside the gene matches. The CDR3 DNA is TGTGCCAGCAGCTCGGACAGGACCGGGGCCTACGAGCAGTACTTC. This translates into CASSSDRTGAYEQYF.

The rearrangement uses TRBV9 and TRBJ2-7; 14 nucleotides agree with TRBD2. CDR1 and CDR2 from the germline V gene are SGDLS and YYNGEE. This CDR3 has 16 residues. Losses at the gene ends were 4 bases for V and 6 bases for J; bases not matched to a gene: 9. The CDR3 loop is CASSPRGTSGRSEQYF. The CDR3 DNA follows: TGTGCCAGCAGCCCTAGGGGGACTAGCGGGAGAAGCGAGCAGTACTTC.